This TCR beta chain was identified in a study of cytomegalovirus exposure and HLA in healthy donors listed by TCRdb under 2017. Some background on the complete study: According to an earlier analysis of several hundred of the donors, 150 million to 200 million T cells yielded 90 million to 140 million unique TCR beta sequences and approximately 300 Gb of sequence data. An early release that covered 500 to 800 HLA-typed donors contained approximately 300 gigabases of sequencing data and 85 million to 100 million unique TCR sequences. Of the approximately 400 genotyped donors, approximately 80% fell in the genetic ancestry cluster associated with self-reported Caucasian donors. The study was designed to test whether signatures of past pathogen exposure could be identified by cataloging public T cell receptors. Using immunosequencing, the study profiled T cell repertoires from about 650 subjects and related those repertoires to cytomegalovirus serostatus. In addition to the first cohort of approximately 670 subjects, a separate validation cohort of 130 or so different subjects was used. To predict cytomegalovirus infection status, the study combined high-throughput TCR immunosequencing, statistical association of individual TCRs with disease status, and machine learning. To study patterns of TCR occurrence, a later analysis re-analyzed previously published TCR beta repertoires from 666 donors and added high-resolution HLA genotyping. In the later analysis, no new phenotypic data were used to find candidate immune exposures; instead, reliance was placed on TCR beta sequences and their occurrence across donors. To decide whether each TCR beta V gene segment behaved as functional or pseudogenic, an earlier analysis of 587 of the donors relied on high-throughput TCR beta sequencing. Alongside the repertoire data, information on donor age, sex, ethnicity and CMV serostatus was compiled. In a later genetic analysis, genome-wide SNP genotypes for about 55% of the roughly 670 donors were used, and that subset was treated as a discovery cohort. All discovery cohort repertoires had been generated on a single sequencing platform. HLA typing covered class I and class II loci at four-digit resolution. The number of donors typed differed by locus, with roughly 620-630 for A, B, C, DRB1 and DQB1, around 500 for DQA1, 600 to 610 for DPA1, and some 440 for DPB1. Roughly 5 DR-DQ haplotypes were handled as single units for association and clustering, since linkage in the cohort was strong. Across around 400 genotyped donors of the cohort, an average of about 240,000 unique TCR beta nucleotide sequences per donor were sequenced, and 15% to 20% of those sequences were non-productive. General study outcomes and caveats: Some IMGT-functional V segments, including TRBV6-2 and TRBV6-3, could not be distinguished by the 87-base-pair reads and were therefore excluded. Most TCR sequences were seen in very few donors, while some public TCRs were found in many individuals. Immune exposure information for the cohort was limited to CMV serostatus. Cytomegalovirus status was reported to be diagnosed by the classifier with high specificity and sensitivity in both the original and validation cohorts. When HLA alleles, especially DR and DQ, strongly co-occurred, TCR associations were difficult to assign to individual alleles. A later analysis reported that several top co-occurrence clusters appeared linked to parvovirus B19, influenza, CMV and Epstein-Barr virus. A further reported finding was that TCR beta sequences accurately predicted the HLA-A and HLA-B alleles for most subjects in the first cohort. A cluster of highly shared sequence variants was judged likely to represent a technical artifact of the sequencing pipeline. The presence/absence analyses assumed that sequencing depth was roughly uniform across donors, and that assumption may not be true. Linkage disequilibrium might explain the correlated functional status among segregating V segments, but an unknown experimental factor could not be excluded. In a later genetic analysis, a missense DCLRE1C variant was associated with V-gene and J-gene trimming of TCR beta chains, and the association was replicated in an independent cohort. Because counts were too low, 15 to 20 rarely observed V segments, including chromosome 9 orphons, were excluded from the earlier analysis of under 650 of the donors. Only TCR beta chains were sequenced in this cohort, and the absence of alpha or paired-chain data limited detectable features. According to a later genetic analysis, donors in an Asian-associated ancestry cluster had fewer N-insertions in productive TCRs than the approximately 650-donor mean. Because some donors lacked HLA typing at each locus, the association tests relied only on the typed subset. According to the authors, the approach could potentially be generalized to other disease states and immunological phenotypes. In a later analysis, some 18,000 TCR beta sequences were associated with specific HLA alleles at a false discovery rate of 0.05. In a later analysis, HLA-associated TCR beta chains showed more clonal expansion and lower generation probabilities than non-associated chains that were equally common. The study gave a list of some 150 TCR beta chains associated with cytomegalovirus. In vitro tests confirmed that a few of the cytomegalovirus-associated TCR beta chains recognize cytomegalovirus antigens. In a later analysis, most CMV-associated TCR beta chains were found to appear HLA-restricted, with HLA associations seemingly driven largely by CMV exposure. In an earlier analysis of about 600 of the donors, most TCR beta V segments appeared in productive rearrangements about 90% or about 30% of the time, broadly matching IMGT annotations. In a later analysis, the rate of TCR association differed among HLA loci, with DRB1 alleles having the most associated TCRs and HLA-C alleles having the fewest.

The cohort was made up of 666 healthy bone marrow donors. At the time of sampling, every cohort member was nominally healthy, though immune exposures that went unrecorded were likely present. The donor tested CMV seropositive, placing the donor among the 250 to 300 seropositive members of the cohort. Each donor provided a peripheral blood sample, and peripheral blood mononuclear cells were used for TCR beta sequencing. The Qiagen DNeasy Blood Extraction Kit was used to extract genomic DNA from the blood cell samples. As to this clone: The clone's antigen remains unknown. At one end the junction does not follow the germline gene, possibly because of a read error.

Library creation used the immunoSEQ multiplex PCR assay. For the multiplex PCR, a mixture combining 60 forward primers for TCR Vbeta segments and 13 reverse primers for TCR Jbeta segments was used. Amplification of the CDR3 region of rearranged TCR beta genes was performed with a multiplex PCR assay on genomic DNA. On the Illumina HiSeq System, the amplified TCR beta libraries were sequenced as 87-base-pair reads. Regarding the original processing steps: In a later analysis, some 80 million unique TCR beta chains were counted across the roughly 670 repertoires, and approximately 11 million of these chains were shared by at least two donors. To remove PCR and sequencing errors, raw reads were error-corrected and collapsed into unique sequences using a nearest-neighbor algorithm that merged closely related sequences. Alignment of CDR3 sequences to IMGT reference sequences was used to assign V, D and J gene segments. For a sequence to be retained, a match of at least six nucleotides was required to both a V gene segment and a J gene segment. Rearrangements were classified as productive when the CDR3 lacked stop codons and remained in frame with V and J, and all other rearrangements were classified as non-productive. CDR3 was defined according to IMGT convention as the region running from the second conserved V-encoded cysteine to the conserved J-encoded phenylalanine. Sequences without an unambiguous match to a single V gene segment were excluded from the earlier analysis of over 500 of the donors. An earlier analysis of 450 to 650 of the donors called V segments functional above 56.7% productive rearrangements and segregating when the between-donor standard deviation exceeded 5%. To diagnose cytomegalovirus status from the catalog of TCR beta chain sequences, a statistical classification framework was built. V and J gene assignment, in a later analysis, came from comparing TCR nucleotide sequences with IMGT/GENE-DB human TR gene sequences. In a later analysis, CDR3 sequences and most-parsimonious VDJ recombination scenarios were assigned using the TCRdist pipeline. In a later analysis, each TCR beta chain was defined by its CDR3 amino acid sequence together with its V-gene family, and reads without a unique V-gene family were excluded. To address suspected cross-contamination and a sequencing artifact, a later analysis removed 592 highly shared, low-generation-probability nucleotide sequences. For each public chain, a later analysis derived a clonal expansion index from normalized ranks of inferred template counts within each repertoire. Generation probabilities in a later analysis came from a VDJ recombination model fitted to out-of-frame rearrangements, and those results were checked against IGoR. Hypergeometric tests were used in a later analysis to score TCR-TCR, TCR-HLA and TCR-CMV co-occurrence, with a repertoire-size bias correction applied to the TCR pairs. False discovery rates were estimated in a later analysis by permuting HLA or CMV assignments 20 times. In a later analysis, co-occurring TCRs were grouped using DBSCAN, and TCRdist sequence similarity was added for clustering within HLA-allele-positive subsets. Co-occurrence clustering excluded repertoires with fewer than 30,000 or more than 120,000 public chains, plus five with anomalous nucleotide sharing. TCRdb took this table from immuneACCESS and kept in-frame rearrangements with V and J called. Such tables lack part of the clones; where checked against another copy, unresolved V genes explain under half of the gap, and the rest is unexplained. V, J and clone size are those of that table, while D and trimming were read from the DNA. For this sample the table gives about 120,000 clones, of which 65% to 80% were detected only once. Together, the top ten hold 4.5% to 6% of the sample.

CDR1 SSHAT and CDR2 FNYEAQ were looked up in the germline V gene (reference sequence). The CDR3 covers 17 residues, taking in both the cysteine and the phenylalanine. Of all the DNA, just the CDR3 is kept, 51 bases in frame from base 1. Sequencing was carried out using PBMCs. This clonotype originated in a man aged 18 to 35 in good health and CMV-seropositive. The rearranged chain carries TRBV7-7 and TRBJ2-1, and 7 junctional nucleotides match TRBD1. The CDR3 corresponds to CASSLAQGVTSYNEQFF. In nucleotide form, the sequence is TGTGCTAGCAGCTTAGCCCAGGGGGTAACCTCCTACAATGAGCAGTTCTTC.